The present TCR beta chain was sequenced within a study of T-cell memory formation after mild COVID-19. This clonotype has only a few counts. MiXCR, applied by TCRdb to the 5' RACE reads, yields one record per CDR3 protein. The sample has 560,000 or so distinct CDR3 sequences, around 16% seen once. The CDR3 has 14 amino acids. Trimming took 0 bases from V and 11 from J, leaving 17 bases between them. CDR1 and CDR2 from the germline V gene are SGDLS and YYNGEE. The chain employs TRBV9 and TRBJ1-2; weak D call: TRBD1 (6 bases). The clonotype comes from an adult woman who had mild COVID-19 (a few samples of this study predate the infection). Cell type and time point are not known. Sequencing input: PBMCs or a T cell subset sorted from them (not recorded which). The CDR3 bases are TGTGCCAGCAGCGTAGCTACGGGGGGCGGCTCATACACCTTC. It specifies CASSVATGGGSYTF.